The 30 T cell receptor beta chains presented below share a single source sample, sequenced in a study of T cells in Graves' hyperthyroidism and ophthalmopathy. TCR beta CDR3 regions were amplified from RNA transcripts. When the TCR CDR3 underwent first-round RT-PCR, the HTBI primer set was used. Using its own MiXCR run on the multiplex PCR reads, TCRdb lists one record per CDR3 protein. Here the sample spans tens of thousands of distinct CDR3 sequences, approximately 53% being singletons. The specimen was blood. The origin of the receptors is a woman in her fifties or sixties with Graves' ophthalmopathy.

The rearrangement joins TRBV5-1 to TRBJ2-7; 11 bases are a match to TRBD1. Per germline, CDR1 SGHRS and CDR2 YFSETQ. V shed 4 bases and J 4 bases; nucleotides not matched to a gene: 4. This CDR3 has 14 residues. CDR3 residues: CASSPDRGLYEQYF. CDR3 nucleotides: TGCGCCAGCAGCCCGGACAGGGGGCTATACGAGCAGTACTTC.

This clonotype occurred many times. CDR3 sequence: CASSLGGIFRQETQYF. Written as DNA, the CDR3 is TGTGCCAGCAGCTTAGGGGGGATATTCCGCCAAGAGACCCAGTACTTC. The genes are TRBV5-6 and TRBJ2-5; perhaps D is TRBD1 or TRBD2 (6 bases each). The CDR3 loop spans 16 amino acids. From germline, CDR1 is SGHDT and CDR2 YYEEEE. V shed 2 bases and J shed 1 base, with 15 bases lying between them.

The chain has TRBV9 and TRBJ2-2; 7 positions match TRBD1. The ends lost 4 bases at V and 5 bases at J; junction bases unmatched: 14. Germline CDR1 SGDLS, CDR2 YYNGEE. The CDR3 has 17 amino acids. The CDR3 bases are TGTGCCAGCAGCCTAAAAGGGTCGGGACAGAGAACCGGGGAGCTGTTTTTT. It translates to CASSLKGSGQRTGELFF.

This clonotype occurred many times. J is TRBJ2-3 and V is TRBV5-6; D perhaps matches TRBD1 (5 bases). Trimming cost V 6 bases and J 6 bases, with 17 bases left between them. CDR1 SGHDT and CDR2 YYEEEE come from the germline V gene. CDR3 length: 14 amino acids. The DNA of the CDR3 is TGTGCCAGCACTCGCCGGCAGGGTGATGATACGCAGTATTTT. Amino acid sequence: CASTRRQGDDTQYF.

This clonotype has a single count. The chain employs TRBV9 and TRBJ1-2, with TRBD1 matching 8 bases. V trimming: 4 bases; J trimming: 3 bases; junction bases outside the gene matches: 8. The CDR3 is 15 amino acids. The V gene's germline CDR1 is SGDLS and CDR2 YYNGEE. The CDR3 loop is CASSLYQGADYGYTF. The CDR3 DNA sequence: TGTGCCAGCAGCCTCTACCAGGGGGCGGACTATGGCTACACCTTC.

The chain joins TRBV20-1 to TRBJ2-7, with D perhaps matching TRBD1 (5 bases). V was trimmed by 2 bases and J by 4 bases, leaving 9 bases between them. This CDR3 is built from 12 residues. The germline V gene encodes CDR1 DFQATT and CDR2 SNEGSKA (reference sequence). The CDR3 loop reads CSARPRAYEQYF. CDR3 DNA sequence: TGCAGTGCTAGACCCAGGGCATACGAGCAGTACTTC.

This clonotype was detected many times. This chain connects TRBV29-1 to TRBJ2-5, with D uncertain. The CDR3 has 11 amino acids. The V gene lost 7 bases and the J gene lost 1 base, with 7 bases spanning the gap. The germline V gene encodes CDR1 SQVTM and CDR2 ANQGSEA. The CDR3 nucleotides are TGCAGCGGAGGACCCCAAGAGACCCAGTACTTC. Protein sequence: CSGGPQETQYF.

V gene TRBV24-1 combines with J gene TRBJ2-7; TRBD2 is a possible D gene (6 bases). The CDR3 totals 16 residues. V was pared by 4 bases and J by 4 bases, with 19 bases between. Germline-derived CDR1 and CDR2 are KGHDR and SFDVKD. CDR3 nucleotide sequence: TGTGCCACCAGTGACTCAGCCGGGGGACGCTCTTACGAGCAGTACTTC. This encodes CATSDSAGGRSYEQYF.

The DNA of the CDR3 is TGCAGTGCTAGAGATCAGGGGGGGGGGGTTTGGAGCACTGAAGCTTTCTTT. It yields the protein CSARDQGGGVWSTEAFF. The chain joins TRBV20-1 to TRBJ1-1; 7 nucleotides agree with TRBD1. The CDR3 sequence is 17 residues long. Germline-derived CDR1 and CDR2 are DFQATT and SNEGSKA (reference sequence). The trim removed 0 bases at V and 4 bases at J, leaving 14 bases unmatched.

The CDR3 spells CASSVGPGDGVTGELFF. The DNA of the CDR3 is TGTGCCAGCAGCGTAGGTCCAGGGGATGGGGTGACCGGGGAGCTGTTTTTT. The V and J genes are TRBV9 and TRBJ2-2, with D tentatively TRBD1 (6 bases). Trimming cost V 0 bases and J 5 bases, with 17 bases left between them. Per the germline V gene, CDR1 is SGDLS and CDR2 is YYNGEE. The CDR3 loop spans 17 amino acids.

Turning to this clonotype: A much bigger clone sits one base away, suggesting this may be a read error. V is TRBV12-3 or TRBV12-4 and J is TRBJ2-4; D gene uncertain. This CDR3 contains 14 residues. The CDR3 protein is CASSLPLTKDIQYF. CDR3 DNA sequence: TGTGCCAGCAGTCTCCCATTGACCAAAGACATTCAGTACTTC.

This chain joins TRBV7-6 and TRBJ2-7, with unresolved D. The DNA matches TRBJ2-1 better at its end, which makes the J call doubtful. From germline, CDR1 is SGHVS and CDR2 FNYEAQ. The CDR3 is made up of 12 amino acids. CDR3 in amino acids: CASSLLDNEQFF. In DNA, the CDR3 is TGTGCCAGCAGCTTATTAGATAATGAGCAGTTCTTC.

The rearrangement joins TRBV2 to TRBJ2-7, with D perhaps TRBD1 (6 bases). Germline V gives CDR1 SNHLY, CDR2 FYNNEI. This CDR3 is 12 amino acids long. Trimming took 6 bases from V and 5 from J, leaving 11 bases between them. CDR3 nucleotide sequence: TGTGCCAGCAGAACAGGGTTCCACGAGCAGTACTTC. Translating gives CASRTGFHEQYF.

The gene calls are TRBV7-9 and TRBJ2-6; D unresolved. There are 19 residues in the CDR3. V dropped 3 bases and J dropped 1 base, with 19 bases sitting between them. Germline lookup yields CDR1 SEHNR and CDR2 FQNEAQ (reference sequence). As DNA, the CDR3 is TGTGCCAGCAGCTTTGTAATGGAACCAGCACGGTCTGGGGCCAACGTCCTGACTTTC. Protein sequence: CASSFVMEPARSGANVLTF.

In the case of this clonotype: The conserved phenylalanine or tryptophan normally closing the CDR3 is absent here, so this likely arose from a read error. It is unclear where the CDR3 begins or ends on the DNA, so no DNA is shown, and the CDR3 is as TCRdb lists it. The V and J genes are TRBV20-1 and TRBJ2-7. Germline CDR1 reads DFQATT; CDR2 reads SNEGSKA (reference sequence). The CDR3 contains 9 residues when both ends are counted. This chain's CDR3 is CSARATTGL.

The chain recombines TRBV20-1 with TRBJ1-5, with TRBD1 as a possible D gene (5 bases). This CDR3 has 13 residues. V was cut by 6 bases and J by 11 bases, with 20 bases left in between. Per germline, CDR1 DFQATT and CDR2 SNEGSKA (reference sequence). CDR3 in amino acids: CSAAGTNQETQHF. CDR3 nucleotide sequence: TGCAGTGCGGCCGGGACGAATCAAGAGACCCAGCATTTT.

This clonotype was picked up many times. The rearrangement links TRBV6-1 to TRBJ2-7; TRBD1 matches at 8 bases. From germline, CDR1 is MNHNS and CDR2 SASEGT. The CDR3 contains 15 residues. Losses at the gene ends were 0 bases for V and 5 bases for J; bases not matched to a gene: 6. CDR3 in amino acids: CASSEAEGQGDEQYF. In DNA, the CDR3 is TGTGCCAGCAGTGAAGCGGAAGGACAGGGCGACGAGCAGTACTTC.

This clonotype appeared many times. This chain connects TRBV6-1 to TRBJ2-6; TRBD2 might be the D (6 bases). This CDR3 is 15 amino acids long. Germline V lookup: CDR1 MNHNS, CDR2 SASEGT. Trimming left V 4 bases short and J 0 bases short, with 7 bases between. For the CDR3, the DNA is TGTGCCAGCAGTGGGGAGGACTCTGGGGCCAACGTCCTGACTTTC. As protein: CASSGEDSGANVLTF.

This clonotype was detected ten times or more. The chain has TRBV19 and TRBJ2-5; TRBD2 aligns across 14 bases. Germline trimming cut 4 bases from V and 9 bases from J; bases unmatched to any gene: 10. The CDR3 covers 16 residues. Germline CDR1 and CDR2: LNHDA and SQIVND (reference sequence). In DNA form, the CDR3 reads TGTGCCAGTAGTACCTCCGGACTAGCGGGAGGAAAGTCCCAGTACTTC. It specifies CASSTSGLAGGKSQYF.

This clonotype was seen at least ten times. The CDR3 protein is CASSSVGTFSPYEQYF. The CDR3 nucleotides read TGCGCCAGCAGCTCGGTAGGGACGTTCAGCCCCTACGAGCAGTACTTC. The chain couples TRBV5-1 to TRBJ2-7; D is possibly TRBD1 or TRBD2 (5 bases each). Trimming left V 3 bases short and J 2 bases short, with 18 bases between. The V gene's germline CDR1 is SGHRS and CDR2 YFSETQ. There are 16 residues in the CDR3.

The J gene is TRBJ2-5, the V gene TRBV29-1, with 16 bases fitting TRBD2. Germline V lookup: CDR1 SQVTM, CDR2 ANQGSEA. Germline trimming cut 3 bases from V and 5 bases from J; bases unmatched to any gene: 9. The CDR3 spans 17 residues. CDR3 in amino acids: CSVELGTSGRAGETQYF. CDR3 in DNA: TGCAGCGTTGAGCTAGGGACTAGCGGGAGGGCCGGTGAGACCCAGTACTTC. The full variable domain, in which reference TRBV29-1 and TRBJ2-5 provide the parts outside the CDR3, is SAVISQKPSRDICQRGTSLTIQCQVDSQVTMMFWYRQQPGQSLTLIATANQGSEATYESGFVIDKFPISRPNLTFSTLTVSNMSPEDSSIYLCSVELGTSGRAGETQYFGPGTRLLVL.

The sample holds many counts of this clonotype. The chain has TRBV12-3 or TRBV12-4 and TRBJ2-1; 8 bases line up with TRBD2. The CDR3 extends over 15 amino acids. Unmatched junction bases numbered 6, after V lost 6 bases and J lost 2 bases. CDR3 in amino acids: CASSPGLGTYNEQFF. CDR3 DNA sequence: TGTGCCAGCAGCCCGGGACTAGGGACCTACAATGAGCAGTTCTTC.

This clonotype has a count of ten or more. V is TRBV9 and J is TRBJ2-1; D perhaps matches TRBD1 (7 bases). The CDR3 is 15 amino acids. V was cut by 0 bases and J by 3 bases, with 10 bases left in between. Germline V CDR1 and CDR2: SGDLS, YYNGEE. The CDR3 DNA reads TGTGCCAGCAGCGTAGGACAGGGAGGCTACAATGAGCAGTTCTTC. Protein: CASSVGQGGYNEQFF.

This clonotype was counted many times. The chain is built from TRBV24-1 and TRBJ2-2, with 7 bases matching TRBD2. Per germline, CDR1 KGHDR and CDR2 SFDVKD. The CDR3 loop spans 16 amino acids. V gave up 3 bases and J gave up 3 bases; unmatched junction bases: 6. The CDR3 spells CATSDIWGRDTGELFF. CDR3 nucleotides: TGTGCCACCAGTGATATATGGGGGAGGGACACCGGGGAGCTGTTTTTT.

This clonotype was detected ten times or more. V and J are TRBV19 and TRBJ1-2; 9 nucleotides line up with TRBD1. The CDR3 extends over 14 amino acids. Looked up from germline, CDR1 is LNHDA and CDR2 is SQIVND (reference sequence). Unmatched junction bases numbered 6, after V lost 6 bases and J lost 4 bases. In DNA form, the CDR3 reads TGTGCCAGTAGCAGACAGGGGGTGATCTATGGCTACACCTTC. This encodes CASSRQGVIYGYTF.

This clonotype was detected many times. The chain combines TRBV7-9 with TRBJ1-4, with unresolved D. The CDR3 is 15 residues long. In germline, CDR1 is SEHNR, CDR2 FQNEAQ (reference sequence). V was pared by 2 bases and J by 2 bases, with 9 bases between. The chain's CDR3 is CASSLQRGTNEKLFF. The CDR3 DNA reads as TGTGCCAGCAGCTTACAGCGGGGTACTAATGAAAAACTGTTTTTT.

This clonotype was recorded many times. This CDR3 is CASSQGWGEGHNEQFF. Written as DNA, the CDR3 is TGTGCCAGCAGCCAAGGCTGGGGGGAGGGCCACAATGAGCAGTTCTTC. V and J are TRBV14 and TRBJ2-1, with TRBD2 matching 7 bases. The CDR3 is 16 residues long. V trimming: 1 base; J trimming: 5 bases; junction bases outside the gene matches: 8. CDR1 is SGHDN, CDR2 FVKESK, per germline.

Ten or more counts support this clonotype. CDR3 DNA sequence: TGCGCCAGCAGCGCCACCGGGACAGCCCTCAAGTTCTTC. Translating it yields CASSATGTALKFF. The chain recombines TRBV5-1 with TRBJ2-1; 7 bases map to TRBD1. V shed 4 bases and J 14 bases; nucleotides not matched to a gene: 12. This CDR3 region has 13 residues. Germline V gene lookup returns CDR1 SGHRS and CDR2 YFSETQ.

This clonotype was seen at least ten times. The rearrangement links TRBV4-3 to TRBJ2-7; D is ambiguous. Germline CDR1 is LGHNA and CDR2 is YSLEER. The CDR3 runs to 15 residues. The V and J ends lost 1 base and 3 bases respectively, with 13 bases between them. This CDR3 is CASSQAEGRSYEQYF. The CDR3 DNA follows: TGCGCCAGCAGCCAAGCGGAAGGAAGAAGCTACGAGCAGTACTTC.

This chain uses TRBV6-1 with TRBJ1-1, with D maybe TRBD1 (5 bases). V gave up 6 bases and J gave up 5 bases, with 16 bases separating them. The CDR3 length is 14 residues. CDR1 and CDR2 from the germline V gene are MNHNS and SASEGT. Written as DNA, the CDR3 is TGTGCCAGCAGCCACCGGCTGGGGCAAACTGAAGCTTTCTTT. This translates into CASSHRLGQTEAFF.